The TCR beta chain described here comes from a study of monozygotic twins with inflammatory bowel disease. TCRdb reprocessed the 5' RACE reads, keeping one entry per CDR3 protein, no DNA. This sample's table has roughly 330,000 distinct CDR3 sequences. Researchers collected 2 to 2.5 ml of blood per donor. Germline CDR1 GTSNPN, CDR2 SVGIG (reference sequence). This CDR3 is built from 14 residues. This TCR was recovered from a human donor with ulcerative colitis or Crohn's disease, or a healthy co-twin of an affected twin (not recorded which). The sample comprised blood. The chain links TRBV30 to TRBJ2-7; TCRdb indicates TRBD2, and absent DNA this call remains unverified. The CDR3 sequence: CAWSQGREGYEQYF. Filled out from reference TRBV30 and TRBJ2-7, the complete variable domain reads SQTIHQWPATLVQPVGSPLSLECTVEGTSNPNLYWYRQAAGRGLQLLFYSVGIGQISSEVPQNLSASRPQDRQFILSSKKLLLSDSGFYLCAWSQGREGYEQYFGPGTRLTVT.